The 12 T cell receptor beta chains in this list originate from one sample, sequenced in a study of T cells in Graves' hyperthyroidism and ophthalmopathy. RNA transcripts were the template for amplifying TCR beta CDR3 regions. Primed by the HTBI set, a first-round RT-PCR was run on the TCR CDR3. Each CDR3 protein is one row after TCRdb ran MiXCR on the multiplex PCR reads. The sample lists around 270,000 distinct CDR3 sequences; roughly 19% were seen once. Sequencing input: blood. These receptors originate from a man in his fifties or sixties with Graves' ophthalmopathy.

This clonotype was counted ten times or more. In DNA, the CDR3 is TGCAGCGTTGAAGGAGGGAGTGGGACAGAGCAGTTCTTC. Protein: CSVEGGSGTEQFF. The gene calls are TRBV29-1 and TRBJ2-1; perhaps TRBD1 as D (6 bases). V was trimmed by 1 base and J by 10 bases, leaving 14 bases between them. CDR3 size: 13 residues. CDR1 is SQVTM, CDR2 ANQGSEA, per germline.

This clonotype showed up just a few times. The rearrangement uses TRBV27 and TRBJ2-3; D gene ambiguous. This CDR3 has 14 amino acids. Per the germline V gene, CDR1 is MNHEY and CDR2 is SMNVEV (reference sequence). With 5 bases removed from V and 5 bases from J, the gap between germline ends came to 14 bases. The CDR3 is CASSDLGSVDTQYF. DNA of the CDR3: TGTGCCAGCAGTGATCTAGGCAGCGTAGATACGCAGTATTTT.

This clonotype has at least ten counts. The chain uses TRBV14 and TRBJ2-2; TRBD1 aligns across 7 bases. CDR1 is SGHDN, CDR2 FVKESK, per germline. The CDR3 contains 17 residues. The V segment lost 0 bases and the J segment 6 bases; nucleotides outside the gene matches: 10. The CDR3 DNA sequence: TGTGCCAGCAGCCAAGATATGTTTCGGCAGGGGGCCGGGGAGCTGTTTTTT. The encoded protein is CASSQDMFRQGAGELFF.

This chain connects TRBV5-4 to TRBJ2-7, with 7 bases identical to TRBD1. The germline V gene encodes CDR1 SGHNT and CDR2 YYREEE (reference sequence). The CDR3 loop spans 16 amino acids. V shed 0 bases, J shed 2 bases, and the junction held 8 bases outside the gene matches. As DNA, the CDR3 is TGTGCCAGCAGCTTGGCCAATGGGGGACAGACCTACGAGCAGTACTTC. It translates to CASSLANGGQTYEQYF.

Only a few counts were recorded for this clonotype. J is TRBJ2-7 and V is TRBV15; possibly TRBD1 for D (6 bases). V was trimmed by 1 base and J by 2 bases, leaving 9 bases between them. Germline CDR1 LNHNV, CDR2 YYDKDF (reference sequence). There are 14 residues in the CDR3. The DNA for the CDR3 is TGTGCCACCAGCAGAGGCAGGGGAGCCTACGAGCAGTACTTC. This encodes CATSRGRGAYEQYF.

The chain carries TRBV5-1 and TRBJ1-4, with D perhaps matching TRBD1 (6 bases). CDR3 length: 15 residues. Trimming shortened V by 0 bases and J by 7 bases, and 13 bases separated the two germline ends. Germline CDR1 and CDR2: SGHRS and YFSETQ. This CDR3 reads CASSLAGGHAEKLFF. For the CDR3, the DNA is TGCGCCAGCAGCTTGGCCGGGGGGCATGCTGAAAAACTGTTTTTT.

The rearrangement joins TRBV28 to TRBJ2-3; D remains unclear. Trimming removed 2 bases at V and 5 bases at J, with 8 bases between. The CDR3 has 13 residues. Germline CDR1 MDHEN, CDR2 SYDVKM. As DNA, the CDR3 is TGTGCCAGCAGTTTACTACTGCTAGATACGCAGTATTTT. Its translation: CASSLLLLDTQYF.

This clonotype was detected only a few times. A read error may explain this, as a much larger clone is one base away. V gene TRBV2 combines with J gene TRBJ2-1, with 7 nucleotides matching TRBD1. The CDR3 is 14 residues long. In germline, CDR1 is SNHLY, CDR2 FYNNEI. V trimming: 4 bases; J trimming: 2 bases; junction bases outside the gene matches: 2. In DNA form, the CDR3 reads TGTGCCAGCAGTGCCGGGACAGCCTACAATGAGCAGTTCTTC. It yields the protein CASSAGTAYNEQFF.

This clonotype was recorded only once. The V gene is TRBV6-5, the J gene TRBJ1-1; D is unresolved. The V gene lost 0 bases and the J gene lost 0 bases, with 11 bases spanning the gap. CDR1 MNHEY and CDR2 SVGAGI come from the germline V gene. The CDR3 is 16 residues long. The CDR3 DNA is TGTGCCAGCAGTTACTCCGTCCAGCCTATGAACACTGAAGCTTTCTTT. It encodes CASSYSVQPMNTEAFF.

Ten or more counts support this clonotype. The rearrangement links TRBV6-1 to TRBJ2-1; D unresolved. V gave up 0 bases and J gave up 9 bases, with 18 bases separating them. This CDR3 spans 16 amino acids. Germline CDR1 is MNHNS and CDR2 is SASEGT. This CDR3 reads CASSEAGNPGYREQFF. The DNA of the CDR3 is TGTGCCAGCAGTGAAGCAGGCAACCCCGGGTATCGTGAGCAGTTCTTC.

DNA for the CDR3: TGTGCCACCAGTGATCCAACGCCGGGACTAGCGGGAGGGCGGAGCTCCTACAATGAGCAGTTCTTC. It yields the protein CATSDPTPGLAGGRSSYNEQFF. This chain joins TRBV24-1 and TRBJ2-1, with 16 nucleotides matching TRBD2. Germline V gives CDR1 KGHDR, CDR2 SFDVKD. The length of the CDR3 is 22 residues. J lost 0 bases, V lost 3 bases, and 13 bases had no gene match.

The chain has TRBV15 and TRBJ1-5, with D possibly TRBD1 on 5 matching bases. Germline V gives CDR1 LNHNV, CDR2 YYDKDF (reference sequence). This CDR3 is built from 15 residues. The V and J ends lost 8 bases and 0 bases respectively, with 14 bases between them. The DNA for the CDR3 is TGTGCCACCGGGGGGAATCCTCATAGCAATCAGCCCCAGCATTTT. Translating it yields CATGGNPHSNQPQHF.